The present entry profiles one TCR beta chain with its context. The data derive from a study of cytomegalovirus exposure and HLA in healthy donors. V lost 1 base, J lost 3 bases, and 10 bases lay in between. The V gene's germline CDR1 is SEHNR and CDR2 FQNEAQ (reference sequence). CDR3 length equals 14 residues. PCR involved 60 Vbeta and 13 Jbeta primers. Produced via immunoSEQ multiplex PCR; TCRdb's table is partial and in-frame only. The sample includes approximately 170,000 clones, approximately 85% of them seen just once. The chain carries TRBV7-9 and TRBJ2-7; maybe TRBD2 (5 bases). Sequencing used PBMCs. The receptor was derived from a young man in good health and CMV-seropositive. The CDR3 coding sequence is TGTGCCAGCAGCTTAGGGACTGGCAACTACGAGCAGTACTTC. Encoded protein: CASSLGTGNYEQYF.